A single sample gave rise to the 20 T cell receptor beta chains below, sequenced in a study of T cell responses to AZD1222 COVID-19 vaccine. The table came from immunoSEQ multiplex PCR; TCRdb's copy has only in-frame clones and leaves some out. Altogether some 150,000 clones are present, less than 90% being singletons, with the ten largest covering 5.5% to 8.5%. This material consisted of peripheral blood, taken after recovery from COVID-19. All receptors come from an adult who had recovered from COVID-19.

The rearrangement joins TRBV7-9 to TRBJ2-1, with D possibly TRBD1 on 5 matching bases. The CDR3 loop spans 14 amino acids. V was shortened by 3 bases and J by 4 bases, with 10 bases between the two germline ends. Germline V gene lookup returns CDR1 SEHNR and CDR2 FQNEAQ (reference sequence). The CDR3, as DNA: TGTGCCAGCAGCTTTTCGGACAAATACAATGAGCAGTTCTTC. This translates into CASSFSDKYNEQFF. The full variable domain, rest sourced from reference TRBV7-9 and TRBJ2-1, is DTGVSQNPRHKITKRGQNVTFRCDPISEHNRLYWYRQTLGQGPEFLTYFQNEAQLEKSRLLSDRFSAERPKGSFSTLEIQRTEQGDSAMYLCASSFSDKYNEQFFGPGTRLTVL.

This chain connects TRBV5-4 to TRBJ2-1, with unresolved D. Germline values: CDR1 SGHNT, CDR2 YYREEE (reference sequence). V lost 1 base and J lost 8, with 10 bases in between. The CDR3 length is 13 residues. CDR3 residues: CASSLTPSDEQFF. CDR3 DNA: TGTGCCAGCAGCTTGACCCCGAGCGATGAGCAGTTCTTC.

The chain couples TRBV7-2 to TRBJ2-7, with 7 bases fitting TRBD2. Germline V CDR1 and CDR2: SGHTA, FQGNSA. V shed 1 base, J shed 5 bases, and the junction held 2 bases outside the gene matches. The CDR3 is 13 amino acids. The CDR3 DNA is TGTGCCAGCAGCTTAGAGCGGGGCCACGAGCAGTACTTC. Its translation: CASSLERGHEQYF.

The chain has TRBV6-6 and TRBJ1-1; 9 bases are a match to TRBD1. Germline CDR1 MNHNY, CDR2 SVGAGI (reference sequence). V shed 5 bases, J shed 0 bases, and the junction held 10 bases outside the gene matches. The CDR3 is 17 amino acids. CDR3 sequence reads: CASSLRRTGAMNTEAFF. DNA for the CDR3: TGTGCCAGCAGTCTACGCAGGACAGGGGCTATGAACACTGAAGCTTTCTTT.

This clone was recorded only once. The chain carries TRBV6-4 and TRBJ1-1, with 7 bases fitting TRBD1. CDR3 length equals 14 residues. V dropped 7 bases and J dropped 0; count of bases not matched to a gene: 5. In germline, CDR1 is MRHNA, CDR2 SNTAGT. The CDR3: CASKQGYLNTEAFF. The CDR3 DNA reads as TGTGCCAGCAAACAGGGGTATTTGAACACTGAAGCTTTCTTT.

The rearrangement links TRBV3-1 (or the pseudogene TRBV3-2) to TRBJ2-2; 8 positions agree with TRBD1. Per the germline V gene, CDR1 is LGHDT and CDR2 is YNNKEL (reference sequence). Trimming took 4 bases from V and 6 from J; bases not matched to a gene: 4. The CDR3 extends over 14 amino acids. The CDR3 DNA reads TGTGCCAGCAGCCCCAGGGGGCTCGCCGGGGAGCTGTTTTTT. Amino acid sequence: CASSPRGLAGELFF.

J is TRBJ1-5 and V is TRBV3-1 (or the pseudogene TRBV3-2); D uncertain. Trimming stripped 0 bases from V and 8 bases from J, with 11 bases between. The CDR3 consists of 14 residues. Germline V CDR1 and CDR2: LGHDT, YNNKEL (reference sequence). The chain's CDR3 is CASSQETGAEPQHF. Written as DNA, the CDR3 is TGTGCCAGCAGCCAAGAAACGGGTGCTGAGCCCCAGCATTTT.

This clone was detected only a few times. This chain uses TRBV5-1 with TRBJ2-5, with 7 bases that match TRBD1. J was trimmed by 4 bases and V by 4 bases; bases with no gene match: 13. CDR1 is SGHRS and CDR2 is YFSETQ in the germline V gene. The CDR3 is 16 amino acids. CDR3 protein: CASSRGQSRIRETQYF. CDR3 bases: TGCGCCAGCAGCCGGGGACAGTCCCGCATCCGAGAGACCCAGTACTTC.

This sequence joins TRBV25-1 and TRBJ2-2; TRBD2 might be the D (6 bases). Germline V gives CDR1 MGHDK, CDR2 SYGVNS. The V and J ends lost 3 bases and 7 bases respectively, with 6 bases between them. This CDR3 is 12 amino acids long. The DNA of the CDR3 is TGTGCCAGCAGTGAGGGAGGCGGGGAGCTGTTTTTT. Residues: CASSEGGGELFF.

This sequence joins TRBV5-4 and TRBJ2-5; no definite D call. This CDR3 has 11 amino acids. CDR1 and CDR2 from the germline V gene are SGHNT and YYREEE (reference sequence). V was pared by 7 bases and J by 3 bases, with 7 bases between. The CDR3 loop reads CASGSEETQYF. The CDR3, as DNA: TGTGCCAGCGGCTCCGAAGAGACCCAGTACTTC.

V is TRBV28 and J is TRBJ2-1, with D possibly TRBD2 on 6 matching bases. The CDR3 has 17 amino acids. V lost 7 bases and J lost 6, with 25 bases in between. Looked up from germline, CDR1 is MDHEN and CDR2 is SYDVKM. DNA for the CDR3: TGTGCCAGCACCTTCCTTCGGGACTCTCGGGGCCCCAATGAGCAGTTCTTC. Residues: CASTFLRDSRGPNEQFF. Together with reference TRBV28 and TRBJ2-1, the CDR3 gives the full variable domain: DVKVTQSSRYLVKRTGEKVFLECVQDMDHENMFWYRQDPGLGLRLIYFSYDVKMKEKGDIPEGYSVSREKKERFSLILESASTNQTSMYLCASTFLRDSRGPNEQFFGPGTRLTVL.

CDR3 amino acids: CASSYYSNTDTQYF. The CDR3 DNA reads as TGTGCCAGCAGCTACTACAGTAACACAGATACGCAGTATTTT. J is TRBJ2-3 and V is TRBV9; D not resolved. Trimming cost V 4 bases and J 2 bases, with 11 bases left between them. The CDR3 covers 14 residues. Germline CDR1 SGDLS, CDR2 YYNGEE.

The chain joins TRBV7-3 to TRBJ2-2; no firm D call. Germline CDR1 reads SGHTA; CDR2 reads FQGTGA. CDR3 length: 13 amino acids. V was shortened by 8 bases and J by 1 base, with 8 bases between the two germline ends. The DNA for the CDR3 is TGTGCCAGCCGGAGCGAGAACACCGGGGAGCTGTTTTTT. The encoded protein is CASRSENTGELFF.

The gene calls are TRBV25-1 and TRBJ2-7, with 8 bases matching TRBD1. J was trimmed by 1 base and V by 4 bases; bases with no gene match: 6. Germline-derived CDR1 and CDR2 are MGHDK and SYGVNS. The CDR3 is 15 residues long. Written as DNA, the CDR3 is TGTGCCAGCAGTGGCTGGACAGGGAGTTCCTACGAGCAGTACTTC. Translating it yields CASSGWTGSSYEQYF.

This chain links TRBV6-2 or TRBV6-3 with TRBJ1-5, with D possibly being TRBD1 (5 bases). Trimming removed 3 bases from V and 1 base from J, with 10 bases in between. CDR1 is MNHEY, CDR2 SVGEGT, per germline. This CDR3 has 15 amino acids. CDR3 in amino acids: CASSYTDTSNQPQHF. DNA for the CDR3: TGTGCCAGCAGTTATACGGACACCAGCAATCAGCCCCAGCATTTT.

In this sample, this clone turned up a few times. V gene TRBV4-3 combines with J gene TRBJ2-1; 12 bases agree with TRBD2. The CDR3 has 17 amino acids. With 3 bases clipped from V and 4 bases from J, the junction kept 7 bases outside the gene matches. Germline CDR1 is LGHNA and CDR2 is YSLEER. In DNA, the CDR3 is TGCGCCAGCAGCCAGGCCGGGACTAGCGGGTCTTACAATGAGCAGTTCTTC. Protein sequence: CASSQAGTSGSYNEQFF.

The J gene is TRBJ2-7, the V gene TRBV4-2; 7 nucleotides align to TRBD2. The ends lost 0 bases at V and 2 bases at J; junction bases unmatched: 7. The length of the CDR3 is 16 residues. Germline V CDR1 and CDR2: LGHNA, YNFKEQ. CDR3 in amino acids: CASSQDMASGPYEQYF. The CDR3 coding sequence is TGTGCCAGCAGCCAAGATATGGCTAGCGGTCCCTACGAGCAGTACTTC.

DNA for the CDR3: TGTGCCAGCAGTGAGTCTTTTAGCTCCTACGAGCAGTACTTC. Translating it yields CASSESFSSYEQYF. V and J are TRBV3-1 (or the pseudogene TRBV3-2) and TRBJ2-7; D remains ambiguous. CDR1 and CDR2 from the germline V gene are LGHDT and YNNKEL (reference sequence). Trimming removed 6 bases from V and 0 bases from J, with 12 bases in between. The length of the CDR3 is 14 residues.

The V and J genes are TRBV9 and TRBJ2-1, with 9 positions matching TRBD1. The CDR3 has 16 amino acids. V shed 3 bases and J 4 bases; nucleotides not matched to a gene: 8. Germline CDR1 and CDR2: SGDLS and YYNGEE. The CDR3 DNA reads TGTGCCAGCAGCGAGGGGACAGGGACGAAGTACAATGAGCAGTTCTTC. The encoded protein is CASSEGTGTKYNEQFF.

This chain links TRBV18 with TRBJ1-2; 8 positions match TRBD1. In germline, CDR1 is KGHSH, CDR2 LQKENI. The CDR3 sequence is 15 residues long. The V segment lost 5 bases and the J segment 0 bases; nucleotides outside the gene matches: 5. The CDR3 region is CASSTGTGANYGYTF. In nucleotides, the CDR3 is TGTGCCAGCTCAACGGGGACAGGAGCTAACTATGGCTACACCTTC.